At least ten counts were recorded for the clone carrying this TCR beta chain. Its antigen is currently unknown. Each CDR3 protein is one row after TCRdb ran MiXCR on the reads. The sample shows approximately 500,000 distinct CDR3 sequences, about 11% of them seen only once. This specimen comes from a study of T cell repertoires in cytomegalovirus infection. Study-level background: Carrying CMV and the relevant HLA type showed in public TCR beta signatures. Points from the study as a whole: Summed frequency of shared TCR beta families picked out CMV carriers who also had the relevant HLA. The ex vivo response showed dominance by HLA-C-restricted CMV-specific TCR beta clonotypes.

The germline V and J ends were trimmed by 5 bases and 1 base, with 11 bases remaining between them. The CDR3 covers 14 residues. The germline V gene has CDR1 MDHEN and CDR2 SYDVKM. Sequenced: PBMCs. The gene calls are TRBV28 and TRBJ1-1; D perhaps matches TRBD1 (5 bases). This receptor was obtained from a human donor in good health (CMV status not recorded). Some clones in this sample may be carry-over from other donors' samples. This CDR3 reads CASSPAGTNTEAFF. The CDR3, as DNA: TGTGCCAGCAGTCCTGCCGGGACGAACACTGAAGCTTTCTTT. Drawing the rest from reference TRBV28 and TRBJ1-1, the complete variable domain is DVKVTQSSRYLVKRTGEKVFLECVQDMDHENMFWYRQDPGLGLRLIYFSYDVKMKEKGDIPEGYSVSREKKERFSLILESASTNQTSMYLCASSPAGTNTEAFFGQGTRLTVV.